This T cell receptor (beta chain) was observed in a study of T-cell memory formation after mild COVID-19. The wider study: Largely donor-specific sequence clusters came from a couple of donors.

It was 5'RACE with constant-segment primers that produced the TCR alpha and TCR beta cDNA libraries, which carried sample barcodes and UMIs. TCRdb independently ran MiXCR on the 5' RACE reads; one entry per CDR3 protein. The data show hundreds of thousands of distinct CDR3 sequences, with over 15% seen just once and roughly 21% held by the top ten. Study results and caveats: Day 15 to 85 contracting clones showed balanced CD4/CD8; day 15 to 37 expanders favored CD4+. Cross-reactive memory apparently joined, as some responding clones appeared in pre-infection memory.

This clonotype has only a few counts. Its antigen is currently unknown. This CDR3 is 16 amino acids long. CDR1 is SGHRS, CDR2 YFSETQ, per germline. Trimming shortened V by 0 bases and J by 0 bases, and 10 bases separated the two germline ends. The TCR was taken from a man aged 18 to 30 who had mild COVID-19 (a few samples of this study predate the infection). Cell type and time point are not known. The sequenced sample consisted of PBMCs or a T cell subset sorted from them (not recorded which). V is TRBV5-1 and J is TRBJ1-3; unclear D gene. CDR3 bases: TGCGCCAGCAGCTTGGAGCAGGCCTCCTCTGGAAACACCATATATTTT. As protein: CASSLEQASSGNTIYF.